This passage covers 14 T cell receptor beta chains from one sample sequenced in a study of T cells after yellow fever vaccination. From the 5' RACE reads, TCRdb called clonotypes with MiXCR, one entry per CDR3 protein. The sample has some 250,000 distinct CDR3 sequences, about 3.7% seen once. This specimen was PBMCs, taken 15 days after the yellow fever booster vaccination. Receptor source: a man younger than 35 who received the YFV17D yellow fever vaccine.

This clonotype was counted at least ten times. V gene TRBV24-1 combines with J gene TRBJ2-1, with D possibly TRBD2 on 6 matching bases. Germline V CDR1 and CDR2: KGHDR, SFDVKD. V lost 4 bases to trimming and J lost 9 bases, with 18 bases between them. This CDR3 is 15 amino acids long. The CDR3 DNA reads as TGTGCCACCAGTGAATCTAGCGTAAAACTCGGTGAGCAGTTCTTC. It codes for CATSESSVKLGEQFF.

There are many counts of this clonotype. The chain has TRBV29-1 and TRBJ2-2; 9 nucleotides match TRBD1. Germline assignment: CDR1 SQVTM and CDR2 ANQGSEA. V dropped 5 bases and J dropped 5; count of bases not matched to a gene: 12. The CDR3 is 16 residues long. In DNA form, the CDR3 reads TGCAGCGTTACCGGACAGGGGAAGTCAGATACCGGGGAGCTGTTTTTT. Protein product: CSVTGQGKSDTGELFF.

The rearrangement joins TRBV15 to TRBJ1-2; D gene unclear. Germline V gene lookup returns CDR1 LNHNV and CDR2 YYDKDF (reference sequence). The CDR3 runs to 15 residues. V dropped 1 base and J dropped 2 bases, with 11 bases sitting between them. The chain's CDR3 is CATSRVNAVNYGYTF. In DNA form, the CDR3 reads TGTGCCACCAGCAGAGTTAACGCAGTCAACTATGGCTACACCTTC.

This clonotype has at least ten counts. CDR3: CASSFLWGRLHPSDEKLFF. The CDR3 DNA follows: TGTGCCAGCAGTTTCCTCTGGGGCAGGCTGCATCCCTCGGATGAAAAACTGTTTTTT. The genes are TRBV12-3 or TRBV12-4 and TRBJ1-4; D possibly corresponds to TRBD1 (5 bases). The CDR3 sequence is 19 residues long. The V end lost 3 bases, the J end lost 6 bases, and 26 bases lay between the germline ends.

This clonotype was detected ten times or more. CDR3 amino acids: CASSPRQGWGTDTQYF. The DNA for the CDR3 is TGTGCCAGCAGCCCCCGACAGGGATGGGGCACAGATACGCAGTATTTT. The chain is built from TRBV7-2 and TRBJ2-3, with 7 bases lining up with TRBD1. Germline CDR1 reads SGHTA; CDR2 reads FQGNSA. The CDR3 is 16 residues long. V dropped 5 bases and J dropped 1; count of bases not matched to a gene: 9.

As to this clonotype: This clone may be a read error of a much larger clone one base away. The rearrangement uses TRBV5-4 and TRBJ2-1; 9 bases are shared with TRBD1. The length of the CDR3 is 15 residues. J gave up 12 bases and V 4 bases, and 14 bases lay outside the gene matches. Germline assignment: CDR1 SGHNT and CDR2 YYREEE (reference sequence). In nucleotides, the CDR3 is TGTGCCAGCAGCCCCGCGCGGGACAGGGAGCATGTGCAGTTCTTC. It specifies CASSPARDREHVQFF.

There are many counts of this clonotype. The CDR3 is CASSSTLLIAYEQYF. The CDR3 bases are TGTGCCAGCAGTTCTACTCTATTGATAGCCTACGAGCAGTACTTC. The V gene is TRBV6-6, the J gene TRBJ2-7; D gene ambiguous. The V and J ends lost 4 bases and 2 bases respectively, with 15 bases between them. Germline loops: CDR1 MNHNY, CDR2 SVGAGI (reference sequence). The CDR3 is 15 residues long.

This clonotype has at least ten counts. The genes are TRBV10-3 and TRBJ2-5; D may be TRBD1 (6 bases). Germline CDR1 ENHRY, CDR2 SYGVKD. Trimming took 6 bases from V and 2 from J, leaving 7 bases between them. This CDR3 is built from 12 residues. CDR3 loop: CAIRQGQETQYF. CDR3 coding DNA: TGTGCCATCAGACAGGGTCAAGAGACCCAGTACTTC.

This clonotype was observed many times. CDR3 protein: CASSQDTAGLQTQYF. The CDR3 region has the DNA TGTGCCAGCAGCCAAGATACAGCGGGCCTGCAGACCCAGTACTTC. J is TRBJ2-5 and V is TRBV3-1; TRBD2 is a possible D gene (6 bases). Trimming took off 0 bases at V and 6 bases at J, with 14 bases between the two ends. This CDR3 spans 15 amino acids. The germline V gene has CDR1 LGHDT and CDR2 YNNKEL (reference sequence).

This clonotype was counted at least ten times. The genes are TRBV20-1 and TRBJ2-1; TRBD2 agrees at 8 bases. CDR3 length equals 14 residues. V shed 6 bases and J 2 bases; nucleotides not matched to a gene: 6. Germline CDR1 and CDR2: DFQATT and SNEGSKA (reference sequence). This CDR3 is CSATGGGAYNEQFF. CDR3 DNA sequence: TGCAGTGCCACGGGGGGGGGAGCCTACAATGAGCAGTTCTTC.

Ten or more counts support this clonotype. CDR3 protein: CASSQGLAGGGDTQYF. Here the CDR3 DNA reads TGCGCCAGCAGCCAAGGCCTAGCGGGGGGTGGAGATACGCAGTATTTT. The V and J genes are TRBV4-3 and TRBJ2-3; 11 nucleotides agree with TRBD2. CDR1 LGHNA and CDR2 YSLEER come from the germline V gene. The trim removed 1 base at V and 5 bases at J, leaving 5 bases unmatched. The CDR3 totals 16 residues.

V and J are TRBV5-4 and TRBJ1-2; the D is unclear. The V end was cut by 4 bases, the J end by 3 bases, with 10 bases between. Germline assignment: CDR1 SGHNT and CDR2 YYREEE (reference sequence). The CDR3 totals 13 residues. Written as DNA, the CDR3 is TGTGCCAGCAGCCCCTTGCGGTACTATGGCTACACCTTC. Translation gives CASSPLRYYGYTF.

Many counts were recorded for this clonotype. The CDR3 DNA reads as TGTGCCAGCAGCTTAGAGGTACACACCCCCTACGAGCAGTACTTC. This codes for CASSLEVHTPYEQYF. This chain joins TRBV7-2 and TRBJ2-7; D remains ambiguous. Germline CDR1 reads SGHTA; CDR2 reads FQGNSA. The CDR3 totals 15 residues. The V and J ends lost 1 base and 2 bases respectively, with 12 bases between them.

This clonotype occurred many times. This chain links TRBV12-3 or TRBV12-4 with TRBJ1-1; TRBD1 matches at 8 bases. V dropped 3 bases and J dropped 7; count of bases not matched to a gene: 7. The CDR3 is made up of 14 amino acids. Here the CDR3 reads CASSFLRGLGEAFF. The CDR3 coding sequence is TGTGCCAGCAGTTTCCTCAGGGGGCTGGGTGAAGCTTTCTTT.